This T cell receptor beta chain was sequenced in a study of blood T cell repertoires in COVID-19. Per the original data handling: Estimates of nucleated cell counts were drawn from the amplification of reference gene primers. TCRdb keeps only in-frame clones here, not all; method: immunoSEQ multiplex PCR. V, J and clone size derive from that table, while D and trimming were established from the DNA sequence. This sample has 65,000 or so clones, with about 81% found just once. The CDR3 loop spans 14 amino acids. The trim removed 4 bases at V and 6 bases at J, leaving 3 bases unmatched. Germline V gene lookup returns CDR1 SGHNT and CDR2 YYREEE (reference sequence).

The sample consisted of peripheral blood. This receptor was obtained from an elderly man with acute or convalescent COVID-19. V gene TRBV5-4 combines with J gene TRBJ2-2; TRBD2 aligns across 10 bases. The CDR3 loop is CASSDSGGSGELFF. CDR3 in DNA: TGTGCCAGCAGCGATAGCGGGGGGTCCGGGGAGCTGTTTTTT.